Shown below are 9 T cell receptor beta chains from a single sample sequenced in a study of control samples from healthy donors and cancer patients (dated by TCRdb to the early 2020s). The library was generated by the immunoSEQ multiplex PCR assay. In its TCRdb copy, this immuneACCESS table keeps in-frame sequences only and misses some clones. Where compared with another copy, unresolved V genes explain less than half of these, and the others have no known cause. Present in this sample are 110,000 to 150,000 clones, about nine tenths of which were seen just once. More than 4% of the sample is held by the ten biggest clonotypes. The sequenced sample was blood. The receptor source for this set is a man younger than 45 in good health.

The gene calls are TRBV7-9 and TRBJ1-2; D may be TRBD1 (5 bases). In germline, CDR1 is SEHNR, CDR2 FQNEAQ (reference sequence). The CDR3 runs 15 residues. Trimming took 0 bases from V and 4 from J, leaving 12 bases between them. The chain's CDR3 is CASSLAGVLSYGYTF. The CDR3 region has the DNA TGTGCCAGCAGCTTAGCAGGGGTTCTAAGCTATGGCTACACCTTC.

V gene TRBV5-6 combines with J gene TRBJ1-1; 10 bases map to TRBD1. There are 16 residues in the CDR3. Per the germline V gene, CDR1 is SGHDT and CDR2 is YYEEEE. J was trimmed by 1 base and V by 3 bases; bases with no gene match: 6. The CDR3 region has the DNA TGTGCCAGCAGCTCCGGGACAGGGGTTTCGAACACTGAAGCTTTCTTT. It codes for CASSSGTGVSNTEAFF.

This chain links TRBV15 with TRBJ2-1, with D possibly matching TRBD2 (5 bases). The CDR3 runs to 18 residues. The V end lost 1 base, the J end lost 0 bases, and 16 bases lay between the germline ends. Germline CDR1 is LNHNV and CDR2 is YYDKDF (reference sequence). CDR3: CATSRVVLAVASYNEQFF. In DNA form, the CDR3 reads TGTGCCACCAGCAGAGTTGTGCTAGCTGTAGCCTCCTACAATGAGCAGTTCTTC.

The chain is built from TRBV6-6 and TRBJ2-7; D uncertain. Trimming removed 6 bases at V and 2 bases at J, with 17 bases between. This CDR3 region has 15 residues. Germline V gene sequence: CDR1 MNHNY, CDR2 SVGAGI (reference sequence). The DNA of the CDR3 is TGTGCCAGCAGCGACCCCCGCTGGGTAGCCTACGAGCAGTACTTC. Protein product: CASSDPRWVAYEQYF.

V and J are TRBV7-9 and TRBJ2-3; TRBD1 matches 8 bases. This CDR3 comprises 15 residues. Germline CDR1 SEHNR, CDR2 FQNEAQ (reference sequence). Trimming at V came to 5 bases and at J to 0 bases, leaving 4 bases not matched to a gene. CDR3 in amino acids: CASSQGAGSTDTQYF. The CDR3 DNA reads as TGTGCCAGCAGCCAGGGGGCAGGGAGCACAGATACGCAGTATTTT.

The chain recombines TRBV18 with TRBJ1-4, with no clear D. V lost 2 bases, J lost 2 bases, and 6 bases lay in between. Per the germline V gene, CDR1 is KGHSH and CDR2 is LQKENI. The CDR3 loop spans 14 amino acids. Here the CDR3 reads CASSPGQTNEKLFF. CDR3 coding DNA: TGTGCCAGCTCACCAGGGCAGACTAATGAAAAACTGTTTTTT.

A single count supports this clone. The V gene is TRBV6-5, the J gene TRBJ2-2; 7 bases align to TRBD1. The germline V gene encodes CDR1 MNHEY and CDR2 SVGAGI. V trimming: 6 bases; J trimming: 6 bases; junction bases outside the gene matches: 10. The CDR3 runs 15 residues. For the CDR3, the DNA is TGTGCCAGCAGCCGACAGGGTTATCTCGCCGGGGAGCTGTTTTTT. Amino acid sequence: CASSRQGYLAGELFF.

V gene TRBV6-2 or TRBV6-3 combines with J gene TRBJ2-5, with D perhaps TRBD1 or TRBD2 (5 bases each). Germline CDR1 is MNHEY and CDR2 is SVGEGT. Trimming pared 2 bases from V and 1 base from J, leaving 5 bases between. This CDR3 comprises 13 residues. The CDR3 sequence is CASSYGGQETQYF. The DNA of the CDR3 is TGTGCCAGCAGTTACGGGGGCCAAGAGACCCAGTACTTC.

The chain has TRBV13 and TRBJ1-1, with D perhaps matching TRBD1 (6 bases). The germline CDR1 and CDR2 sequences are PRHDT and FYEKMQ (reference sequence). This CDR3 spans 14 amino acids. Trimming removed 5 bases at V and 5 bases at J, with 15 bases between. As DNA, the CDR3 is TGTGCCAGCAGCGACGGGGGGGCAGGGACTGAAGCTTTCTTT. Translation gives CASSDGGAGTEAFF.